This record looks at one T cell receptor (beta chain) sequence and its context. The specificity of this receptor is unknown. There are no base qualities to consult, and no much larger clone falls within one base. As encoded in the germline V gene, CDR1 is SGHVS while CDR2 is FQNEAQ. From the cysteine through the phenylalanine, the CDR3 covers 15 amino acids. The CDR3 DNA has 45 bases and is translated from base 1. Cut back by 6 bases and 0 bases, the V and J ends lie 14 bases apart. The data were obtained in a study of T cell responses to AZD1222 COVID-19 vaccine (dated by TCRdb to about 2021). Describing the broader study: A total of more than 230 trial participants underwent TCR sequencing, of whom 207 received two doses of AZD1222 and some 26 received two doses of the MenACWY control vaccine. Enrollment into the trials was organized by age into subgroups of 18-55, 56-69 and 70-plus years, and those subgroups contained approximately 160, 26 and 62 TCR-sequenced participants, respectively. Summary of the overall study and its limitations: In the small 56-69-year group, the increase in depth fell short of significance, most likely because of low power. Because no day 14 peak-response samples were available, the repertoires could be characterized only after the peak T cell response. After two AZD1222 doses, spike-specific TCR breadth and depth were significantly higher than at day 0 and than in MenACWY recipients. Conclusions about previously exposed vaccinees were limited because only six or seven AZD1222 recipients were SARS-CoV-2 seropositive at baseline. Most participants were white British and females outnumbered males, and the authors suggested that clonal diversity may have been underestimated. CD4 TCRs associated with the vaccine covered the entire spike protein, and the dominant responses were in regions 160-218 and 743-854. Epitopes outside the regions mutated in the B.1.351 and B.1.1.7 variants were reportedly recognized by nearly half of the unique spike-specific TCRs.

The CDR3 regions of human TCRbeta chains were analyzed by immunosequencing. As for the original processing: TCRs in the repertoires were compared against a reference library of SARS-CoV-2-specific TCRs that had been generated with the MIRA antigen-specificity platform. Breadth meant the fraction of unique TCRs that were SARS-CoV-2-associated, whereas depth meant the fraction of total T cells that were SARS-CoV-2-associated. Using the MIRA data, each spike-specific TCR was mapped to the spike region that the TCR reacts to and placed in a CD4 or CD8 class. Log10-transformed breadth and depth values were compared by one-way ANOVA with Sidak's multiple comparisons tests. Drawn from immuneACCESS, this table holds only the in-frame rearrangements with V and J called that TCRdb kept. Clones are partly lost; checked studies trace under half to an unresolved V gene and leave the rest unexplained. V and J calls and clone size are given by that table; D and trimming were obtained from the DNA. Counted in this sample were over 85,000 clones; around 90% of them appeared once. The ten largest make up about 15% of the sample.

The intended sense of this specimen's time point label: about 28 days (+/-7) after the second vaccine dose. Because spike-specific TCR depth and breadth did not differ between the two schedules, AZD1222 recipients who got a second dose at roughly 4 weeks were pooled with those who got a second dose at roughly 12 weeks. Vaccinee samples came from UK trials COV001 and COV002, including a single-blind randomized controlled phase 2/3 trial of AZD1222 (ChAdOx1 nCoV-19) in healthy adults. For TCRbeta chain sequencing, PBMC samples from trial participants were taken at day 0 and at day 28 after the second dose.

The starting material was peripheral blood, obtained 28 days after the second AZD1222 dose. The clonotype originates from an adult who received the AZD1222 COVID-19 vaccine. The chain couples TRBV7-8 to TRBJ1-1; perhaps TRBD1 is the D gene, with 5 bases matching. The base sequence is TGTGCCAGCAGTCTTCCCAGGGAAGTGAACACTGAAGCTTTCTTT. It is translated as CASSLPREVNTEAFF.